This T cell receptor (beta chain) was sequenced in a study of T cell clonality in common variable immunodeficiency. The sample holds many counts of this clone. Its antigen remains unknown. Coverage ceases 3 residues before the CDR3 finishes, and the germline J gene fills in the end. V shed 4 bases and J shed 2 bases, with 15 bases lying between them. This CDR3 contains 15 residues. Looked up from germline, CDR1 is KGHSH and CDR2 is LQKENI. Here immunoSEQ multiplex PCR was the method, and the copy in TCRdb shows in-frame clones only, minus some. The sample presents 35,000 to 50,000 clones, none singletons. Study-level findings and limits: Common variable immunodeficiency TCR beta sequences reportedly had fewer deletions and N-nucleotide insertions.

The material sequenced was peripheral blood mononuclear cells. The rearrangement uses TRBV18 and TRBJ2-7; maybe TRBD2 (5 bases). The origin of this receptor is a person aged 18 to 75 in good health. CDR3 amino acids: CASSQASSKAYEQYF. CDR3 DNA (partial): TGTGCCAGCTCACAGGCGTCTAGCAAGGCCTACGAG. Full variable domain (outside the CDR3, taken from reference TRBV18 and TRBJ2-7): NAGVMQNPRHLVRRRGQEARLRCSPMKGHSHVYWYRQLPEEGLKFMVYLQKENIIDESGMPKERFSAEFPKEGPSILRIQQVVRGDSAAYFCASSQASSKAYEQYFGPGTRLTVT.